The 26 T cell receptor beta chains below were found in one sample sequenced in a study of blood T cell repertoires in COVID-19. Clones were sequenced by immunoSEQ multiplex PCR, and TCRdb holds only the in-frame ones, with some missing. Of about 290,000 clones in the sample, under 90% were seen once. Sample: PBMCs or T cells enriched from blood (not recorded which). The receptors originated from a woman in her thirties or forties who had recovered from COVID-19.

CDR3 DNA: TGTGCCTGGAGTGTGGTGTCAGGTCGTCCCCTCCACTTT. Protein sequence: CAWSVVSGRPLHF. This chain joins TRBV30 and TRBJ1-6; D is undetermined. Germline loops: CDR1 GTSNPN, CDR2 SVGIG (reference sequence). There are 13 residues in the CDR3. Trimming took 0 bases from V and 13 from J, leaving 13 bases between them.

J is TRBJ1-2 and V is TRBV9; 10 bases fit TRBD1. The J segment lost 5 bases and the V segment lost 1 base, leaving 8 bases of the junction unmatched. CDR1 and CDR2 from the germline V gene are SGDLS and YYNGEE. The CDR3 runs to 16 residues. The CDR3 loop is CASSVSSGTGAYGYTF. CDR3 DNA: TGTGCCAGCAGCGTAAGTTCCGGGACAGGGGCATATGGCTACACCTTC.

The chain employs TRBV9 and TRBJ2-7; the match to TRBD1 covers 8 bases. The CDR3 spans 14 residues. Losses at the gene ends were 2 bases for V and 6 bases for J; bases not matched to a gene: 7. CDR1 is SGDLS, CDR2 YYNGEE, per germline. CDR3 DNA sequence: TGTGCCAGCAGCGTCGGACAGGGTTCTACCGAGCAGTACTTC. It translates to CASSVGQGSTEQYF.

The CDR3 sequence is CASSLAGTGHMNTEAFF. DNA of the CDR3: TGCGCCAGCAGCTTGGCCGGGACAGGACACATGAACACTGAAGCTTTCTTT. This chain joins TRBV5-1 and TRBJ1-1, with 8 nucleotides matching TRBD1. CDR1 is SGHRS, CDR2 YFSETQ, per germline. CDR3 length equals 17 residues. V dropped 0 bases and J dropped 0; count of bases not matched to a gene: 7.

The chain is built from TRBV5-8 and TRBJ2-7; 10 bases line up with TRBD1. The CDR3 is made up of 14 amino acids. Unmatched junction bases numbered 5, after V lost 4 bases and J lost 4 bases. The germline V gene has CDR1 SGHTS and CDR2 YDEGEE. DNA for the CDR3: TGTGCCAGCAGCCCACCGGGACAGGGGTACGAGCAGTACTTC. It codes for CASSPPGQGYEQYF.

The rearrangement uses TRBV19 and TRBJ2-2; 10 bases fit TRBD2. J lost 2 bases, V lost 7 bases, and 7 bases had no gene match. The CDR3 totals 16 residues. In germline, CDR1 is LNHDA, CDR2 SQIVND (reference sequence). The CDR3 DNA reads TGTGCCAGTATTCGAGTAGCGGGAGGTAACACCGGGGAGCTGTTTTTT. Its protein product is CASIRVAGGNTGELFF.

The CDR3 loop reads CASSPSGRTFDEQFF. As DNA, the CDR3 is TGCGCCAGCAGCCCTAGCGGGAGAACCTTCGATGAGCAGTTCTTC. The V gene is TRBV5-1, the J gene TRBJ2-1, with 10 bases fitting TRBD2. The V segment lost 4 bases and the J segment 8 bases; nucleotides outside the gene matches: 9. This CDR3 contains 15 residues. Germline V gene data show CDR1 as SGHRS and CDR2 as YFSETQ.

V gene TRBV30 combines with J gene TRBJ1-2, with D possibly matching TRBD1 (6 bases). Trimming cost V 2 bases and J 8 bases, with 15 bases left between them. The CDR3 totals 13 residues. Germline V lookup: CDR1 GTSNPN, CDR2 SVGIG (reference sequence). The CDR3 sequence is CAWSIDRLGGYTF. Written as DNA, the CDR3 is TGTGCCTGGAGTATCGACAGGTTGGGAGGCTACACCTTC. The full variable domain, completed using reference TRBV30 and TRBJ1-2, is SQTIHQWPATLVQPVGSPLSLECTVEGTSNPNLYWYRQAAGRGLQLLFYSVGIGQISSEVPQNLSASRPQDRQFILSSKKLLLSDSGFYLCAWSIDRLGGYTFGSGTRLTVV.

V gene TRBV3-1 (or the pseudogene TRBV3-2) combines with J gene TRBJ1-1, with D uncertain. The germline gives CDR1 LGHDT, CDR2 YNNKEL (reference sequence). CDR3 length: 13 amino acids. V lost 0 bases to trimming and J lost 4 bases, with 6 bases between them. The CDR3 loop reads CASSQDRVTEAFF. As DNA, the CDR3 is TGTGCCAGCAGCCAAGATAGAGTCACTGAAGCTTTCTTT.

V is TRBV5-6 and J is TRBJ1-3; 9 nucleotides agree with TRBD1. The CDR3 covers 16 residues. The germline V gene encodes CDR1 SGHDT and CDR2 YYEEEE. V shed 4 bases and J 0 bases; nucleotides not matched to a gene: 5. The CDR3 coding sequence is TGTGCCAGCAGCCCCCCGGGACAGGGCTCTGGAAACACCATATATTTT. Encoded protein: CASSPPGQGSGNTIYF.

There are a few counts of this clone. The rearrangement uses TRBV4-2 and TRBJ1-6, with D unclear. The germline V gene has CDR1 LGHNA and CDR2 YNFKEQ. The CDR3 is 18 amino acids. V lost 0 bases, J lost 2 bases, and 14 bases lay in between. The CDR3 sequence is CASSQDVGGNPYNSPLHF. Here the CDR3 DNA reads TGTGCCAGCAGCCAAGATGTCGGCGGGAACCCCTATAATTCACCCCTCCACTTT.

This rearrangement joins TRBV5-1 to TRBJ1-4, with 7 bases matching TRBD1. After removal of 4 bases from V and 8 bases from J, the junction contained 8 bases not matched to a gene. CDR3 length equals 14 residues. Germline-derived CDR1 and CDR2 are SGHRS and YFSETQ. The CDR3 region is CASSQGDSLEKLFF. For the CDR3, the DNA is TGCGCCAGCAGCCAGGGGGACTCCCTAGAAAAACTGTTTTTT.

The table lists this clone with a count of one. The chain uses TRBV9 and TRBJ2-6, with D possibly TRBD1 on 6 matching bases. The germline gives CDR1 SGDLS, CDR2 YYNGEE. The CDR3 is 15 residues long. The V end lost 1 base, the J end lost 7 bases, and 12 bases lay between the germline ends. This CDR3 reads CASSVRVRGANVLTF. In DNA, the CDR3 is TGTGCCAGCAGCGTACGAGTCAGGGGAGCCAACGTCCTGACTTTC.

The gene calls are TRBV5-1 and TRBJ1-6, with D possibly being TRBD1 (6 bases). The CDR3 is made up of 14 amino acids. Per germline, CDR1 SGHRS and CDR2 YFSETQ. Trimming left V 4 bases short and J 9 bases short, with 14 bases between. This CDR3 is CASSPTGIGSPLHF. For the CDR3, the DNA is TGCGCCAGCAGCCCCACAGGGATCGGTTCACCCCTCCACTTT. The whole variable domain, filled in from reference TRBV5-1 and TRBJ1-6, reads KAGVTQTPRYLIKTRGQQVTLSCSPISGHRSVSWYQQTPGQGLQFLFEYFSETQRNKGNFPGRFSGRQFSNSRSEMNVSTLELGDSALYLCASSPTGIGSPLHFGNGTRLTVT.

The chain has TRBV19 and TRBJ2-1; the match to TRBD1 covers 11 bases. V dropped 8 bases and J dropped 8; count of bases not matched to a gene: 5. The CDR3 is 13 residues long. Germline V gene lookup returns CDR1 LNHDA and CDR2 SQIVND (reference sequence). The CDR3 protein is CASAPGQGDEQFF. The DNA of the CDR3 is TGTGCCAGTGCACCGGGACAGGGGGATGAGCAGTTCTTC.

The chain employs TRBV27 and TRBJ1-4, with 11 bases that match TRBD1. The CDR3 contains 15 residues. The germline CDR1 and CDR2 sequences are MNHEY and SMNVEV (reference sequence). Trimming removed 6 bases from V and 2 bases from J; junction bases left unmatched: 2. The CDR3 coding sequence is TGTGCCAGCAGGGACAGGGGGCACACTAATGAAAAACTGTTTTTT. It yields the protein CASRDRGHTNEKLFF.

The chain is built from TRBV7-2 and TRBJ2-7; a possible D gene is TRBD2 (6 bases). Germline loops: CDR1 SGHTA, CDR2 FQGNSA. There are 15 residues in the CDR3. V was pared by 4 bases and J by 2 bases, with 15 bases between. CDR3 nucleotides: TGTGCCAGCAGCTACTACCGGGACTTAACCTACGAGCAGTACTTC. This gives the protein CASSYYRDLTYEQYF.

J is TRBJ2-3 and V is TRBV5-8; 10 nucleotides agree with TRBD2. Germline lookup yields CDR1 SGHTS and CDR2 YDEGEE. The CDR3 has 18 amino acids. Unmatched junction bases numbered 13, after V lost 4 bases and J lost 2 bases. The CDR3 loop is CASSLALGSGGTTDTQYF. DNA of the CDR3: TGTGCCAGCAGCCTCGCCTTAGGTAGCGGGGGGACCACAGATACGCAGTATTTT.

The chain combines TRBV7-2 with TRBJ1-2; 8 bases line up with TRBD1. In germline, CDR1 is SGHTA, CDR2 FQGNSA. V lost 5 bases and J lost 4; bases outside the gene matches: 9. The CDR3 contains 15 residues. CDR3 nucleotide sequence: TGTGCCAGCAGCCCGGACTGGACAGGGCCCTATGGCTACACCTTC. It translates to CASSPDWTGPYGYTF.

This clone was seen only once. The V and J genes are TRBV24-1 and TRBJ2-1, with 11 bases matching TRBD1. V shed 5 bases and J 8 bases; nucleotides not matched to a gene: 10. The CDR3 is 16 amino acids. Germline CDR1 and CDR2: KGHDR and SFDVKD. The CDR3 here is CATSGRPGQGVDEQFF. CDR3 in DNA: TGTGCCACCAGTGGCCGTCCGGGACAGGGGGTCGATGAGCAGTTCTTC.

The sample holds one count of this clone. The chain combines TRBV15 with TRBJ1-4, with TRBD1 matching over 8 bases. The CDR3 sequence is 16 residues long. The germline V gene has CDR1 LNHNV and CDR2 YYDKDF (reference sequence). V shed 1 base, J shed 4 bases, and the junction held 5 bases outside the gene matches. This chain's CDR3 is CATSRGGTGFNEKLFF. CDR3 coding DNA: TGTGCCACCAGCAGAGGTGGGACAGGATTTAATGAAAAACTGTTTTTT.

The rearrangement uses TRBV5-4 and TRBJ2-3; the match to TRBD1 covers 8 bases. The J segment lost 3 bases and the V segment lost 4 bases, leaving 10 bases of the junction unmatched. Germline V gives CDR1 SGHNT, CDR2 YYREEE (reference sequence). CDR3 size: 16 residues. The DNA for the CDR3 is TGTGCCAGCAGCATATGGACAGGGTCCCTTACAGATACGCAGTATTTT. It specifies CASSIWTGSLTDTQYF. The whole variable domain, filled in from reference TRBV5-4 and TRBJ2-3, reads ETGVTQSPTHLIKTRGQQVTLRCSSQSGHNTVSWYQQALGQGPQFIFQYYREEENGRGNFPPRFSGLQFPNYSSELNVNALELDDSALYLCASSIWTGSLTDTQYFGPGTRLTVL.

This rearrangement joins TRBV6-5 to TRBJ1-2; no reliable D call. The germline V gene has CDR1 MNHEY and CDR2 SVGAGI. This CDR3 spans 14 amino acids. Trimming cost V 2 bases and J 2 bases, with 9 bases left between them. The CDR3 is CASSYGIGNYGYTF. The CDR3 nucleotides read TGTGCCAGCAGTTACGGCATCGGGAACTATGGCTACACCTTC.

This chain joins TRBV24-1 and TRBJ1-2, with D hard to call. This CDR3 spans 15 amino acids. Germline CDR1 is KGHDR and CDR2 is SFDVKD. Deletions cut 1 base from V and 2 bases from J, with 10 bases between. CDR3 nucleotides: TGTGCCACCAGTGATTTTCACTTCTTGAACTATGGCTACACCTTC. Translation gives CATSDFHFLNYGYTF.

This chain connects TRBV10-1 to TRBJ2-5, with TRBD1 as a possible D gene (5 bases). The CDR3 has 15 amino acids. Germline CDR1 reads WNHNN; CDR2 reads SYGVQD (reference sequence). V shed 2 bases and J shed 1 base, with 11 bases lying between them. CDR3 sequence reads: CASSEVGASQETQYF. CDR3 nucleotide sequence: TGCGCCAGCAGTGAGGTTGGGGCGAGCCAAGAGACCCAGTACTTC.

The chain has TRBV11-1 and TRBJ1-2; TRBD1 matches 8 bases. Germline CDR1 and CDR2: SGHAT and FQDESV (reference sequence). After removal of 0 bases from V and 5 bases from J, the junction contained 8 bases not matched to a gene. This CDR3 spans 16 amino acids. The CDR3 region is CASSLAWPGGDYGYTF. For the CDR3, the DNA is TGTGCCAGCAGCTTAGCGTGGCCAGGGGGCGATTATGGCTACACCTTC.